This TCR beta chain was identified during a study of healthy donors' naive CD4 and CD8 T cells. A linear amplification protocol produced the TCR libraries from 500 ng of total RNA. Using its own MiXCR run on the reads, TCRdb lists one record per CDR3 protein. Of around 180,000 distinct CDR3 sequences listed, around 80% are singletons. The CDR3 runs to 11 residues. Germline V gene sequence: CDR1 SQVTM, CDR2 ANQGSEA. Trimming left V 5 bases short and J 5 bases short, with 8 bases between. Source material: naive CD4+ and CD8+ T cells sorted from blood, pooled from several donors. The chain recombines TRBV29-1 with TRBJ2-3; no reliable D call. This clonotype was obtained from a pool of human donors in good health; the sample pools cells from several healthy donors. As DNA, the CDR3 is TGCAGCGTTCATTTGGAAGATACGCAGTATTTT. The encoded protein is CSVHLEDTQYF.